Each of the 21 T cell receptor beta chains below was sequenced from the same sample in a study of CD8+ T cells in alopecia areata. Extraction of RNA preceded its reverse transcription into cDNA, which served as the sequencing template. Data came from immunoSEQ multiplex PCR; TCRdb stores just in-frame clones and leaves some out. The table lists 95,000 to 120,000 clones, 56% of them singletons. The treatment is: oral pan-JAK inhibitor, 5-10 mg twice daily. The sample consisted of CD4+ T cells sorted from blood, taken at week 24, from a patient treated with tofacitinib. The receptors come from a human donor with alopecia areata.

Here the CDR3 DNA reads TGTGCCAGCAGAGCTGAGAGGACACCAAGGGGAAAACTGTTTTTT. Translation: CASRAERTPRGKLFF. This chain uses TRBV6-5 with TRBJ1-4, with a tentative D call TRBD1 (5 bases). The CDR3 covers 15 residues. Germline V gene sequence: CDR1 MNHEY, CDR2 SVGAGI. The V gene lost 6 bases and the J gene lost 10 bases, with 21 bases spanning the gap.

The chain couples TRBV4-2 to TRBJ1-2; 7 nucleotides agree with TRBD1. CDR3 size: 14 residues. V trimming: 1 base; J trimming: 2 bases; junction bases outside the gene matches: 1. Germline values: CDR1 LGHNA, CDR2 YNFKEQ. CDR3: CASSQATGNYGYTF. CDR3 bases: TGTGCCAGCAGCCAAGCGACAGGGAACTATGGCTACACCTTC.

The CDR3 region has the DNA TGCGCCAGCAGCCAACCTAAGTTTTTGAAGGGGATGAAGGGTCAGCCCCAGCATTTT. Translating gives CASSQPKFLKGMKGQPQHF. The rearrangement links TRBV4-1 to TRBJ1-5, with D perhaps matching TRBD1 (5 bases). The CDR3 runs to 19 residues. Between the trimmed V and J ends, which lost 2 bases and 6 bases, there was a span of 26 bases. Germline V CDR1 and CDR2: MGHRA, YSYEKL.

The chain couples TRBV19 to TRBJ1-5; 7 bases line up with TRBD1. The germline CDR1 and CDR2 sequences are LNHDA and SQIVND (reference sequence). V lost 3 bases, J lost 5 bases, and 4 bases stayed unmatched. There are 14 residues in the CDR3. CDR3 sequence: CASSMRGRDQPQHF. DNA of the CDR3: TGTGCCAGTAGTATGAGGGGGCGAGATCAGCCCCAGCATTTT.

Notes on this clone: The same CDR3 is also encoded by other DNA sequences in this sample. The rearrangement links TRBV5-1 to TRBJ1-1; D gene unclear. Trimming cost V 2 bases and J 1 base, with 6 bases left between them. The CDR3 extends over 13 amino acids. From germline, CDR1 is SGHRS and CDR2 YFSETQ. The CDR3 is CASSLAENTEAFF. The CDR3 DNA is TGCGCCAGCAGCTTAGCTGAGAACACTGAAGCTTTCTTT.

Worth noting for this clone: The junction shows a germline mismatch at one end, possibly a read error. The chain is built from TRBV12-5 and TRBJ1-2; D gene uncertain. The CDR3 is made up of 12 amino acids. In germline, CDR1 is LGHNT, CDR2 FRNRAP. CDR3: CASGLGFLDVQF. The CDR3, as DNA: TGTGCTAGTGGTTTGGGCTTCCTCGACGTGCAGTTC.

The genes are TRBV7-2 and TRBJ2-5; 12 bases align to TRBD2. The CDR3 covers 15 residues. Per the germline V gene, CDR1 is SGHTA and CDR2 is FQGNSA. V shed 7 bases and J 1 base; nucleotides not matched to a gene: 4. CDR3 nucleotides: TGTGCCAGCACCACTAGCGGGGGGCGCCAAGAGACCCAGTACTTC. Translation: CASTTSGGRQETQYF.

The CDR3 loop is CASGMTGYNSPLHF. The CDR3 bases are TGTGCCAGCGGGATGACAGGATATAATTCACCCCTCCACTTT. The chain joins TRBV2 to TRBJ1-6; TRBD1 is a possible D gene (6 bases). Germline lookup yields CDR1 SNHLY and CDR2 FYNNEI. V was shortened by 8 bases and J by 4 bases, with 12 bases between the two germline ends. The CDR3 spans 14 residues.

V is TRBV4-2 and J is TRBJ2-7; no firm D call. V dropped 0 bases and J dropped 7 bases, with 10 bases sitting between them. The CDR3 spans 13 residues. Germline V gene sequence: CDR1 LGHNA, CDR2 YNFKEQ. CDR3: CASSQERLWEQYF. The CDR3 DNA sequence: TGTGCCAGCAGCCAAGAGAGACTTTGGGAGCAGTACTTC.

This sequence joins TRBV4-2 and TRBJ2-3; 8 bases align to TRBD2. Germline V gene lookup returns CDR1 LGHNA and CDR2 YNFKEQ. The CDR3 length is 16 residues. V gave up 0 bases and J gave up 0 bases; unmatched junction bases: 2. CDR3: CASSQERGVSTDTQYF. As DNA, the CDR3 is TGTGCCAGCAGCCAAGAGCGGGGGGTTAGCACAGATACGCAGTATTTT.

V is TRBV6-5 and J is TRBJ1-1, with TRBD1 matching over 7 bases. This CDR3 has 15 amino acids. Losses at the gene ends were 2 bases for V and 1 base for J; bases not matched to a gene: 4. CDR1 and CDR2 from the germline V gene are MNHEY and SVGAGI. The chain's CDR3 is CASSYSGQANTEAFF. DNA of the CDR3: TGTGCCAGCAGTTACAGCGGACAGGCGAACACTGAAGCTTTCTTT.

CDR3 protein: CASSWGTGGDTGELFF. The CDR3 nucleotides are TGTGCCAGCAGCTGGGGGACAGGTGGGGACACCGGGGAGCTGTTTTTT. The chain recombines TRBV5-4 with TRBJ2-2, with 8 bases lining up with TRBD1. J was trimmed by 3 bases and V by 3 bases; bases with no gene match: 7. The CDR3 is 16 amino acids. Germline lookup yields CDR1 SGHNT and CDR2 YYREEE (reference sequence).

This clone was seen a handful of times. This chain uses TRBV21-1 with TRBJ2-7; the listed D gene, TRBD2, was not tested against the DNA. TRBV21-1 is listed as a pseudogene. The length of the CDR3 is 11 residues. The CDR3 sequence: CASSSGLEQYF. Written as DNA, the CDR3 is TGTGCCAGCAGTTCGGGGTTGGAGCAGTACTTC.

This clone has only a few counts. The chain has TRBV7-3 and TRBJ2-6; no clear D. CDR3 length equals 14 residues. CDR1 SGHTA and CDR2 FQGTGA come from the germline V gene. Trimming shortened V by 5 bases and J by 0 bases, and 5 bases separated the two germline ends. This CDR3 is CASSRISGANVLTF. The CDR3 nucleotides are TGTGCCAGCAGCAGGATCTCTGGGGCCAACGTCCTGACTTTC.

The rearrangement uses TRBV29-1 and TRBJ1-4, with 10 bases lining up with TRBD1. Germline trimming cut 7 bases from V and 6 bases from J; bases unmatched to any gene: 8. The germline V gene has CDR1 SQVTM and CDR2 ANQGSEA. The CDR3 is 14 amino acids. The CDR3 DNA follows: TGCAGCGCGAGTGACAGGGGGCGGTATGAAAAACTGTTTTTT. Its translation is CSASDRGRYEKLFF.

A few counts support this clone. The V call is TRBV5-6, the J call TRBJ2-5; D unclear. This CDR3 region has 11 residues. The V and J ends lost 2 bases and 5 bases respectively, with 4 bases between them. Germline values: CDR1 SGHDT, CDR2 YYEEEE. CDR3 DNA: TGTGCCAGCAGCTTCGAGGAGACCCAGTACTTC. Its translation: CASSFEETQYF.

The rearrangement joins TRBV27 to TRBJ2-5; either TRBD1 or TRBD2 may supply D (6 bases each). Trimming removed 3 bases at V and 0 bases at J, with 17 bases between. Germline V lookup: CDR1 MNHEY, CDR2 SMNVEV (reference sequence). CDR3 length: 17 amino acids. CDR3 nucleotide sequence: TGTGCCAGCAGTTTTCCCGGACGGGGGCTGTACCAAGAGACCCAGTACTTC. Its translation is CASSFPGRGLYQETQYF.

This clone was found a few times. The gene calls are TRBV10-3 and TRBJ2-3; perhaps TRBD1 as D (5 bases). The CDR3 loop spans 13 amino acids. The V gene's germline CDR1 is ENHRY and CDR2 SYGVKD. V was trimmed by 8 bases and J by 0 bases, leaving 9 bases between them. The CDR3 DNA is TGTGCCATCGGGGCAGTCAGCACAGATACGCAGTATTTT. It encodes CAIGAVSTDTQYF.

The gene calls are TRBV4-3 and TRBJ2-7; no firm D call. The V and J ends lost 3 bases and 3 bases respectively, with 12 bases between them. Per the germline V gene, CDR1 is LGHNA and CDR2 is YSLEER. CDR3 length equals 14 residues. CDR3 protein: CASSQRPFDYEQYF. The CDR3 DNA sequence: TGCGCCAGCAGCCAGAGACCTTTCGACTACGAGCAGTACTTC.

The chain is built from TRBV4-2 and TRBJ2-1, with D possibly being TRBD2 (6 bases). CDR3 length: 15 residues. Germline-derived CDR1 and CDR2 are LGHNA and YNFKEQ. Trimming cost V 0 bases and J 4 bases, with 10 bases left between them. CDR3 sequence (DNA): TGTGCCAGCAGCCAAGACCCCGGGGGTTACAATGAGCAGTTCTTC. Translation gives CASSQDPGGYNEQFF.

This clone was seen only once. This CDR3 reads CASSLAGVMNTEAFF. The CDR3 DNA is TGTGCCAGCAGCTTAGCGGGGGTCATGAACACTGAAGCTTTCTTT. The chain carries TRBV11-2 and TRBJ1-1; maybe TRBD1 (5 bases). CDR1 SGHAT and CDR2 FQNNGV come from the germline V gene. The V and J ends lost 1 base and 0 bases respectively, with 9 bases between them. This CDR3 contains 15 residues. The full variable domain, its missing parts supplied by reference TRBV11-2 and TRBJ1-1, is EAGVAQSPRYKIIEKRQSVAFWCNPISGHATLYWYQQILGQGPKLLIQFQNNGVVDDSQLPKDRFSAERLKGVDSTLKIQPAKLEDSAVYLCASSLAGVMNTEAFFGQGTRLTVV.